The entry below gives a single T cell receptor beta chain sequence along with its context. No antigen is known for it. No base-level quality is on record; no much larger clone is a single base apart. The record originates from a study of technical replicates of blood from a few donors (TCRdb year 2017). Library prep was done by the immunoSEQ multiplex PCR assay. TCRdb limited this immuneACCESS table to in-frame rearrangements with V and J called. A share of clones is missing; checked studies link under half to unresolved V genes, and the rest is unexplained. Within this sample are 15,000 to 20,000 clones, with about nine tenths of them counted one time only. Of the sample, 10% to 15% is held by the ten largest clones. CDR1 is given as SNHLY and CDR2 as FYNNEI, both from the germline V gene. Germline trimming: 11 bases from V, 0 bases from J; junction bases outside gene matches: 9. Including the terminal cysteine and phenylalanine, the CDR3 comprises 15 residues. Here the CDR3 DNA is all that survives: 45 bases in frame from base 1.

This receptor was taken from a human donor in good health. The sequence is built from TRBV2 and TRBJ2-4, and 8 junctional nucleotides match TRBD2. Sequencing was performed on PBMCs. The DNA is as follows: TGTGCCTCAAAGGTCGGGGGGGGAGCCAAAAACATTCAGTACTTC. Its product reads: CASKVGGGAKNIQYF.